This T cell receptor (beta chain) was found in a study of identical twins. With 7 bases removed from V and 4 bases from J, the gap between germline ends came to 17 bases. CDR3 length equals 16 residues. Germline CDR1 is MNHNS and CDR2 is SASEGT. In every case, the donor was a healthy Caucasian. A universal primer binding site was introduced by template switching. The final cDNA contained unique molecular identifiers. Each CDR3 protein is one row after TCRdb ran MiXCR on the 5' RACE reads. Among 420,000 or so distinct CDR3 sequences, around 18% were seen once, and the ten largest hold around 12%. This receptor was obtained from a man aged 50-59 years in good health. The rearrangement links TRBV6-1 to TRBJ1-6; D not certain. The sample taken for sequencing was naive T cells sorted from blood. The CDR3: CASTADVLSYNSPLHF. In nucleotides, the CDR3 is TGTGCCAGCACCGCGGACGTACTCTCGTATAATTCACCCCTCCACTTT.